This TCR beta chain originates from a study of shared clonotypes between healthy human individuals. Details on this clone: Other nucleotide sequences in the sample specify the same CDR3.

An approximately 200 ng quantity of DNA, tens of thousands of T cell genomes, went into the sorted-subset replicate PCRs. Repertoires were generated with immunoSEQ multiplex PCR, while TCRdb's copy carries only in-frame clones and drops some. The repertoire consists of millions of clones, with approximately 90% occurring once and the leading ten covering more than 0.12%. Each sample came from a Caucasian adult donor living in Nashville, Tennessee. CD4+ cells were split into CD45RA+ naive and CD45RA-negative memory subsets. Sequenced: naive CD4+ T cells sorted from blood. The subset is: CD45RA+ positively selected. This clonotype originated in a man aged 18-30 years in good health.

CDR3 nucleotides: TGTGCCAGTAGTATACAGGGTAATTCACCCCTCCACTTT. This translates into CASSIQGNSPLHF. The gene calls are TRBV19 and TRBJ1-6; D is perhaps TRBD1 (5 bases). Deletions cut 2 bases from V and 6 bases from J, with 5 bases between. Germline V gene lookup returns CDR1 LNHDA and CDR2 SQIVND (reference sequence). This CDR3 is built from 13 residues.